Listed here is a single T cell receptor beta chain. This record comes from a study of blood T cell repertoires in COVID-19. CDR3 length: 15 amino acids. Germline V gene lookup returns CDR1 SGHRS and CDR2 YFSETQ. The J segment lost 4 bases and the V segment lost 4 bases, leaving 8 bases of the junction unmatched. Authors' data handling: Amplification from reference gene primers served as the basis for estimated nucleated cell counts. Using immunoSEQ multiplex PCR, the repertoire was profiled, and TCRdb retains in-frame clones only, with some absent. D and trimming come from the DNA, and the V and J calls and clone size come from that table. The sample holds about 41,000 clones, roughly 85% seen once.

V gene TRBV5-1 combines with J gene TRBJ1-1, with TRBD1 matching 9 bases. The sequence was obtained from a man between 60 and 75 years old with acute or convalescent COVID-19. Source material: peripheral blood. The CDR3 protein is CASSPRTGEATEAFF. CDR3 nucleotide sequence: TGCGCCAGCAGCCCGCGGACAGGGGAGGCCACTGAAGCTTTCTTT.